These T cell receptor beta chains were read from a single sample in a study of neurological immune-mediated disorders. TCRdb reprocessed the 5' RACE reads with MiXCR, giving one entry per CDR3 protein. Of about 35,000 distinct CDR3 sequences listed, 3.5% to 4% were seen once; the top ten hold around 2%. The sequencing input was PBMCs. The receptor source for this set is a young man with multiple sclerosis. Both conserved end residues are part of each CDR3. Fields, in order: clone size, J gene, D gene, V gene, CDR3 DNA, CDR3 protein. A D gene is named only where the DNA matches it firmly. Size tells how often a clone was seen (once, few, many) or the class of an expanded clone, and some rows leave it out.

many TRBJ1-2 . TRBV5-1 TGCGCCAGCAGCTTGGCCCCCGGGAACTATGGCTACACCTTC CASSLAPGNYGYTF
many TRBJ2-1 . TRBV29-1 TGCAGCGCCGGACAGGGAGGGTACAATGAGCAGTTCTTC CSAGQGGYNEQFF
many TRBJ1-4 TRBD1 TRBV6-5 TGTGCCAGCAGAGGGACAGGCACGGCTAATGAAAAACTGTTTTTT CASRGTGTANEKLFF
many TRBJ1-3 . TRBV9 TGTGCCAGCCGTCGGCGTCCGAGCTCTGGAAACACCATATATTTT CASRRRPSSGNTIYF
. TRBJ2-2 . TRBV5-1 TGCGCCAGCAGCTTGGCCGCCCATAATACCGGGGAGCTGTTTTTT CASSLAAHNTGELFF
many TRBJ2-1 . TRBV5-6 TGTGCCAGCAGCTTGGATGCAGGGTTAAGGATCTATGAGCAGTTCTTC CASSLDAGLRIYEQFF
many TRBJ2-7 TRBD2 TRBV3-1 TGTGCCAGCAGCCAATTTACGACTAGCGGGTTTTCCAAGCAGTACTTC CASSQFTTSGFSKQYF
many TRBJ2-1 . TRBV4-3 TGCGCCAGCAGCCAAGATTCGGGGGGGACAGGGAGGGTCTCCTACAATGAGCAGTTCTTC CASSQDSGGTGRVSYNEQFF
many TRBJ2-1 TRBD2 TRBV15 TGTGCCACCAGCTATAGTCTAGCGGGGGGTGAATTCTTC CATSYSLAGGEFF
. TRBJ2-5 . TRBV18 TGTGCCAGCTCACCACCGGTAATAGTGGGAGAGACCCAGTACTTC CASSPPVIVGETQYF
few TRBJ2-1 TRBD2 TRBV12-3/TRBV12-4 TGTGCCAGCAGGCCGACTAGCGGGGGCAGCAATGAGCAGTTCTTC CASRPTSGGSNEQFF
. TRBJ1-2 . TRBV7-8 TGTGCCAGCAGCTTAGCCGGAGCTAACTATGGCTACACCTTC CASSLAGANYGYTF
. TRBJ2-7 TRBD1 TRBV27 TGTGCCAGCAGTTTAGGGACAGGGAGCTCCTACGAGCAGTACTTC CASSLGTGSSYEQYF
many TRBJ2-5 TRBD1 TRBV7-2 TGTGCCAGCAGCTTCACACAGGGGCATCAAGAGACCCAGTACTTC CASSFTQGHQETQYF
many TRBJ2-7 TRBD2 TRBV13 TGTGCCAGCAGCGACACTAGCGGGGGGGCCTTTAGGAACGAGCAGTACTTC CASSDTSGGAFRNEQYF
. TRBJ1-6 . TRBV30 TGTGCCTGGAGTGTGCCGGACAGATATTCACCCCTCAACTTT CAWSVPDRYSPLNF
. TRBJ1-6 . TRBV2 TGTGCCAGCAGTGAATGGGGTAGGACCTATAATTCACCCCTCAACTTT CASSEWGRTYNSPLNF
many TRBJ2-6 . TRBV20-1 TGCAGTGCTGACAAGGGAGGCGGGGCCAACGTCCTGACTTTC CSADKGGGANVLTF
many TRBJ1-1 . TRBV29-1 TGCAGCGTTAGGACAAGCGATGAAGCTTTCTTT CSVRTSDEAFF
many TRBJ2-1 . TRBV6-2/TRBV6-3 TGTGCCAGCAGACCCCCGGGATGGCGTGATGAGCAGTTCTTC CASRPPGWRDEQFF
many TRBJ2-5 . TRBV3-1 TGTGCCAGCAGCCACGGACAGTTCGGGGGGACCCAGTACTTC CASSHGQFGGTQYF
many TRBJ2-5 TRBD1 TRBV5-1 TGCGCCAGCAGCTTACAGGGGGCGGCGGAGACCCAGTACTTC CASSLQGAAETQYF
few TRBJ1-1 . TRBV18 TGTGCCAGCTCACCACCGAGACACATGAACACTGAAGCTTTCTTT CASSPPRHMNTEAFF
many TRBJ2-7 . TRBV5-1 TGCGCCAGCAGCCGGGACAACTCCTACGAGCAGTACTTC CASSRDNSYEQYF
many TRBJ1-2 TRBD1 TRBV20-1 TGCAGTGCTAGTCCCCACGGACAGGCTGGCTATGGCTACACCTTC CSASPHGQAGYGYTF
medium-sized TRBJ2-1 . TRBV9 TGTGCCAGCAGCGTCTCTCCGAGCTCCTACAATGAGCAGTTCTTC CASSVSPSSYNEQFF
few TRBJ2-7 TRBD2 TRBV10-3 TGTGCCATCAGCAATAGCGGGGGACCCTACGAGCAGTACTTC CAISNSGGPYEQYF
many TRBJ2-1 TRBD2 TRBV24-1 TGTGCCACCAGTGATTTGCCTAGCGGGGGGCTAAACTACAATGAGCAGTTCTTC CATSDLPSGGLNYNEQFF
many TRBJ1-1 . TRBV12-3/TRBV12-4 TGTGCCAGCAGTTTTGACGGACGAGGTACTGAAGCTTTCTTT CASSFDGRGTEAFF
many TRBJ2-5 . TRBV29-1 TGCAGCGTTGAAGTCGGGGCCGTCAGGGGCTGGGAGACCCAGTACTTC CSVEVGAVRGWETQYF
many TRBJ1-1 TRBD1 TRBV5-6 TGTGCCAGCAGCTTTCCTCACAGGGGTGACACTGAAGCTTTCTTT CASSFPHRGDTEAFF
few TRBJ1-5 . TRBV16 TGTGCCAGCAGCCGGGAGACAGGATACCCGTTCAATAGCAATCAGCCCCAGAATTTT CASSRETGYPFNSNQPQNF
many TRBJ2-7 . TRBV5-1 TGCGCCAGCAGCGCCCTAGGGCATACCTACGAGCAGTACTTC CASSALGHTYEQYF
many TRBJ2-7 . TRBV14 TGTGCCAGCAGCCAACGGACAGTCACCTACGAGCAGTACTTC CASSQRTVTYEQYF
few TRBJ2-7 TRBD1 TRBV20-1 TGCAGTGCTAGAGATGGACAGGTCCGACAGTACTTC CSARDGQVRQYF
many TRBJ1-5 . TRBV3-1 TGTGCCAGCAGCCAAGGGTCCTGGGCCCAGCAGCCCCAGCATTTT CASSQGSWAQQPQHF
many TRBJ1-5 . TRBV5-1 TGCGCCAGCAGCTTTACGGGTGATCAGCCCCAGCATTTT CASSFTGDQPQHF
many TRBJ2-7 . TRBV20-1 TGCAGTGCTATTATAAAGAGCGGGCAGTACTTC CSAIIKSGQYF
many TRBJ2-5 TRBD2 TRBV4-3 TGCGCCAGCAGCCAAGCAGCGGGGGGGCCTCAAGAGACCCAGTACTTC CASSQAAGGPQETQYF
many TRBJ1-1 TRBD1 TRBV12-3/TRBV12-4 TGTGCCAGCAGCCATGGGACAGGGAACACTGAAGCTTTCTTT CASSHGTGNTEAFF
many TRBJ1-2 TRBD1 TRBV3-1 TGTGCCAGCAGCCAATGGACAGGACCGAACTATGGCTACACCTTC CASSQWTGPNYGYTF
few TRBJ1-1 TRBD1 TRBV4-1 TGCGCCAGCAGCCAGGGACAGGGGCCCACTGAAGCTTTCTTT CASSQGQGPTEAFF
many TRBJ1-5 . TRBV10-3 TGTGCCTCCCAAATGGCGGATAGCAATCAGCCCCAGCATTTT CASQMADSNQPQHF
many TRBJ2-7 . TRBV6-2/TRBV6-3 TGTGCCAGCAGTTACCTGGACATCGACTCCTACGAGCAGTACTTC CASSYLDIDSYEQYF
few TRBJ1-2 . TRBV27 TGTGCCAGCAGTTCTGCTCAGGGAAACTATGGCTACACCTTC CASSSAQGNYGYTF
. TRBJ2-2 . TRBV5-6 TGTGCCAGCAGCTTTTCTCCGGGGGGCCCTAACACCGGGGAGCTGTTTTTT CASSFSPGGPNTGELFF
many TRBJ2-7 TRBD1 TRBV5-6 TGTGCCAGCAGCGGGACAGTAAGCTCCTACGAGCAGTACTTC CASSGTVSSYEQYF
many TRBJ2-5 TRBD2 TRBV20-1 TGCAGTGCTAGCGGGACTAGCGGGGGGGCCGCAGAGACCCAGTACTTC CSASGTSGGAAETQYF
many TRBJ2-5 . TRBV3-1 TGTGCCAGCAGGGAGGGACCGTACGGCCAAGAGACCCAGTACTTC CASREGPYGQETQYF
many TRBJ2-3 . TRBV5-1 TGCGCCAGCAGCTTGGCCGGGAGCTCAGATACGCAGTATTTT CASSLAGSSDTQYF
many TRBJ1-1 . TRBV7-8 TGTGCCAGCAGCCTAACGGGACCTGAAGCTTTCTTT CASSLTGPEAFF
many TRBJ2-1 TRBD1 TRBV5-1 TGCGCCAGCAGCTTGGATAGCCAGGGGGTTAAGGAGCAGTTCTTC CASSLDSQGVKEQFF
many TRBJ2-3 . TRBV5-1 TGCGCCAGCAGCTTGTCTCCGGGAGCAGATACGCAGTATTTT CASSLSPGADTQYF
once TRBJ1-1 . TRBV12-3/TRBV12-4 TGTGCCAGCAGTTTTGGGGGGTTCATGAACACTGAAGCTTTCTTT CASSFGGFMNTEAFF
few TRBJ2-1 TRBD1 TRBV29-1 TGCAGCGTTGATTCAGGGGGCTCCTACAATGAGCAGTTCTTC CSVDSGGSYNEQFF
. TRBJ2-1 . TRBV5-1 TGCGCCAGCGGCTCCATCGACACGACGGGTGAGCAGTTCTTC CASGSIDTTGEQFF
. TRBJ2-7 . TRBV5-1 TGCGCCAGCAGTGAAGGGGGGTTCTACGAGCAGTACTTC CASSEGGFYEQYF
many TRBJ2-5 . TRBV3-1 TGTGCCAGCAGCCCAGCCCGATTCTCGACAGCCGCGCAAGAGACCCAGTACTTC CASSPARFSTAAQETQYF
. TRBJ2-5 . TRBV24-1 TGTGCCACCAGTGATCCAACAGTGGGAGGAGAGACCCAGTACTTC CATSDPTVGGETQYF
many TRBJ2-7 . TRBV5-1 TGCGCCAGCAGCGGGACGGACGGTACCTACGAGCAGTACTTC CASSGTDGTYEQYF